This is a list of T cell receptor beta chains from one sample in a study of cytomegalovirus exposure and HLA in healthy donors. Data came from immunoSEQ multiplex PCR; TCRdb stores just in-frame clones and leaves some out. This repertoire comprises under 150,000 clones; its ten largest clones make up 2% to 3%. Sequences were obtained from PBMCs. All receptors derive from a man in his forties or fifties in good health and CMV-seronegative. Both conserved end residues are part of each CDR3. Fields, in order: J gene, D gene, V gene, CDR3 DNA, CDR3 protein. D genes are given only for firm matches.

J gene: TRBJ2-3; D gene: NA; V gene: TRBV10-1; CDR3 DNA: TGCGCCAGCAGTGAGTCGGGGCTCTTCTCCAGGGATACGCAGTATTTT; CDR3 protein: CASSESGLFSRDTQYF
J gene: TRBJ1-2; D gene: TRBD1; V gene: TRBV29-1; CDR3 DNA: TGCAGCGTTGATCGTCCAGGACAGGGCGATGGCTACACCTTC; CDR3 protein: CSVDRPGQGDGYTF
J gene: TRBJ2-7; D gene: NA; V gene: TRBV2; CDR3 DNA: TGTGCCAGCAGTGAGGACGGGGGACCTCGGTACTTC; CDR3 protein: CASSEDGGPRYF
J gene: TRBJ2-7; D gene: TRBD2; V gene: TRBV4-2; CDR3 DNA: TGTGCCAGCAGCCAAATAGCGGGGGGGGTCAACGAGCAGTACTTC; CDR3 protein: CASSQIAGGVNEQYF
J gene: TRBJ1-1; D gene: TRBD1; V gene: TRBV7-3; CDR3 DNA: TGTGCCAGCAGCTGGACAGGGGGCACTGAAGCTTTCTTT; CDR3 protein: CASSWTGGTEAFF
J gene: TRBJ2-7; D gene: NA; V gene: TRBV19; CDR3 DNA: TGTGCCAGTAGTATGTCTATTGTGGGCAGCTACGAGCAGTACTTC; CDR3 protein: CASSMSIVGSYEQYF
J gene: TRBJ2-3; D gene: TRBD2; V gene: TRBV5-4; CDR3 DNA: TGTGCCAGCAGCTTGGAAGGACTAGCGGGGGGGAGTACAGATACGCAGTATTTT; CDR3 protein: CASSLEGLAGGSTDTQYF
J gene: TRBJ1-1; D gene: TRBD1; V gene: TRBV7-2; CDR3 DNA: TGTGCCAGCAGTGAAACAGGGGGCGAAGCTTTCTTT; CDR3 protein: CASSETGGEAFF
J gene: TRBJ2-7; D gene: TRBD2; V gene: TRBV5-6; CDR3 DNA: TGTGCCAGCAGCTTTGACGGGACTAGCGGATACTCCTACGAGCAGTACTTC; CDR3 protein: CASSFDGTSGYSYEQYF
J gene: TRBJ2-2; D gene: NA; V gene: TRBV7-2; CDR3 DNA: TGTGCCAGCAGCTTAGCGGCTGCTAACACCGGGGAGCTGTTTTTT; CDR3 protein: CASSLAAANTGELFF
J gene: TRBJ2-5; D gene: TRBD2; V gene: TRBV5-4; CDR3 DNA: TGTGCCAGCAGCTTGGACCGGGGGGGTGAGACCCAGTACTTC; CDR3 protein: CASSLDRGGETQYF
J gene: TRBJ1-6; D gene: NA; V gene: TRBV18; CDR3 DNA: TGTGCCAGCTCACCTGACATTACACCCCTCCACTTT; CDR3 protein: CASSPDITPLHF
J gene: TRBJ2-7; D gene: TRBD1; V gene: TRBV7-6; CDR3 DNA: TGTGCCAGCAGCTCCATCGGGTCCTTGGGACAGGGTGGCGAGCAGTACTTC; CDR3 protein: CASSSIGSLGQGGEQYF
J gene: TRBJ2-7; D gene: NA; V gene: TRBV11-3; CDR3 DNA: TGTGCCAGCAGCTCGGGCGGGGCCGGAGGTGAGCAGTACTTC; CDR3 protein: CASSSGGAGGEQYF
J gene: TRBJ2-7; D gene: TRBD1; V gene: TRBV5-6; CDR3 DNA: TGTGCCAGCAGCAAATTAGCGCCGGGACAGGGGGCCTACGAGCAGTACTTC; CDR3 protein: CASSKLAPGQGAYEQYF
J gene: TRBJ2-1; D gene: NA; V gene: TRBV2; CDR3 DNA: TGTGCCAGCAGTTCGGGGGGCCGAGGTGTGCAGTTCTTC; CDR3 protein: CASSSGGRGVQFF
J gene: TRBJ2-4; D gene: NA; V gene: TRBV6-1; CDR3 DNA: TGTGCCAGCACTGAATGGGGGCGAGGGGGAGACATTCAGTACTTC; CDR3 protein: CASTEWGRGGDIQYF
J gene: TRBJ2-7; D gene: TRBD1; V gene: TRBV7-6; CDR3 DNA: TGTGCCAGCAGCTTAGGAGCTGGGACAGGGGGTTACTACGAGCAGTACTTC; CDR3 protein: CASSLGAGTGGYYEQYF
J gene: TRBJ1-5; D gene: NA; V gene: TRBV5-5; CDR3 DNA: TGTGCCAGCAGCTTGATGGGGGGAGCGTATAGCAATCAGCCCCAGCATTTT; CDR3 protein: CASSLMGGAYSNQPQHF
J gene: TRBJ2-3; D gene: TRBD2; V gene: TRBV4-1; CDR3 DNA: TGCGCCAGCAGCCAGCTAGCGGGGGGCCGCACTAGCACAGATACGCAGTATTTT; CDR3 protein: CASSQLAGGRTSTDTQYF
J gene: TRBJ1-4; D gene: TRBD1; V gene: TRBV28; CDR3 DNA: TGTGCCAGCAGGCGGGGACAGTCCAAAAAACTGTTTTTT; CDR3 protein: CASRRGQSKKLFF
J gene: TRBJ1-1; D gene: NA; V gene: TRBV9; CDR3 DNA: TGTGCCAGCAGCGTAGATGGGGCCCCGAACACTGAAGCTTTCTTT; CDR3 protein: CASSVDGAPNTEAFF
J gene: TRBJ1-1; D gene: NA; V gene: TRBV11-2; CDR3 DNA: TGTGCCAGCAGCGTTGAGCTGTTACCGAACACTGAAGCTTTCTTT; CDR3 protein: CASSVELLPNTEAFF
J gene: TRBJ2-1; D gene: TRBD2; V gene: TRBV4-1; CDR3 DNA: TGCGCCAGCAGCCAAGGTAACTCGGGACTACTATACAATGAGCAGTTCTTC; CDR3 protein: CASSQGNSGLLYNEQFF
J gene: TRBJ1-1; D gene: NA; V gene: TRBV7-2; CDR3 DNA: TGTGCCAGCAGCGCTTACCCGGGACAGAACACTGAAGCTTTCTTT; CDR3 protein: CASSAYPGQNTEAFF
J gene: TRBJ2-1; D gene: TRBD2; V gene: TRBV5-1; CDR3 DNA: TGCGCCAGCAGGGGGTCCAGCGGGGGGTCCTACAATGAGCAGTTCTTC; CDR3 protein: CASRGSSGGSYNEQFF
J gene: TRBJ1-1; D gene: NA; V gene: TRBV5-6; CDR3 DNA: TGTGCCAGCGTCGGAGGGCCCACTGAAGCTTTCTTT; CDR3 protein: CASVGGPTEAFF
J gene: TRBJ1-6; D gene: NA; V gene: TRBV10-3; CDR3 DNA: TGTGCCATCAGTGATTCTTCCGGGAACCCTTTGGTGGCCCTCCACTTT; CDR3 protein: CAISDSSGNPLVALHF
J gene: TRBJ2-1; D gene: TRBD2; V gene: TRBV6-1; CDR3 DNA: TGTGCCAGCAGTGAAAGTCTAGCGGGGGGGTACAATGAGCAGTTCTTC; CDR3 protein: CASSESLAGGYNEQFF
J gene: TRBJ1-1; D gene: TRBD1; V gene: TRBV12-5; CDR3 DNA: TGTGCTAGTGGTCTTCTCTCAGGGGGCAAGGTCACTGAAGCTTTCTTT; CDR3 protein: CASGLLSGGKVTEAFF
J gene: TRBJ1-5; D gene: TRBD1; V gene: TRBV19; CDR3 DNA: TGTGCCAGTAACTCAGGACAGGGAGGACAGCCCCAGCATTTT; CDR3 protein: CASNSGQGGQPQHF
J gene: TRBJ2-2; D gene: NA; V gene: TRBV27; CDR3 DNA: TGTGCCAGCAGTTTATCACAAGTCACCGGGGAGCTGTTTTTT; CDR3 protein: CASSLSQVTGELFF
J gene: TRBJ2-3; D gene: NA; V gene: TRBV28; CDR3 DNA: TGTGCCAGCAGTTCCGGGACTGAGTCTAGCACAGATACGCAGTATTTT; CDR3 protein: CASSSGTESSTDTQYF
J gene: TRBJ2-3; D gene: TRBD2; V gene: TRBV7-8; CDR3 DNA: TGTGCCAGCAGCTCAGATCTCGGGCGGGGGAGCGCAGATACGCAGTATTTT; CDR3 protein: CASSSDLGRGSADTQYF
J gene: TRBJ1-1; D gene: TRBD1; V gene: TRBV28; CDR3 DNA: TGTGCCAGCAGTTACCGGACAGGGGCGTTGAACACTGAAGCTTTCTTT; CDR3 protein: CASSYRTGALNTEAFF
J gene: TRBJ1-6; D gene: TRBD1; V gene: TRBV7-2; CDR3 DNA: TGTGCCAGCAGCCGCCTCGGGACAGGGAATAATTCACCCCTCCACTTT; CDR3 protein: CASSRLGTGNNSPLHF
J gene: TRBJ2-3; D gene: TRBD1; V gene: TRBV7-6; CDR3 DNA: TGTGCCAGCAGCTTGGGGGGCGGGACAGGCCGGGCGCAGTATTTT; CDR3 protein: CASSLGGGTGRAQYF
J gene: TRBJ1-2; D gene: NA; V gene: TRBV14; CDR3 DNA: TGTGCCAGCAGCCAAGACCCATCCAGGGCCCAAATCGGGGGCTACACCTTC; CDR3 protein: CASSQDPSRAQIGGYTF
J gene: TRBJ2-1; D gene: NA; V gene: TRBV5-1; CDR3 DNA: TGCGCCAGCAGCTTGGGCCAGACATACAATGAGCAGTTCTTC; CDR3 protein: CASSLGQTYNEQFF
J gene: TRBJ2-7; D gene: TRBD1; V gene: TRBV6-5; CDR3 DNA: TGTGCCAGCAGTCAGGGACAGATAAGTCAATACGAGCAGTACTTC; CDR3 protein: CASSQGQISQYEQYF
J gene: TRBJ1-5; D gene: NA; V gene: TRBV6-5; CDR3 DNA: TGTGCCAGCAGTTACTCGCGGGGTCAGCCCCAGCATTTT; CDR3 protein: CASSYSRGQPQHF
J gene: TRBJ1-2; D gene: NA; V gene: TRBV18; CDR3 DNA: TGTGCCAGCTCCACGGCGGGATATGGCTACACCTTC; CDR3 protein: CASSTAGYGYTF
J gene: TRBJ2-2; D gene: TRBD2; V gene: TRBV7-6; CDR3 DNA: TGTGCCAGCAGCATGACTAGCGGGGGGCAAAACACCGGGGAGCTGTTTTTT; CDR3 protein: CASSMTSGGQNTGELFF
J gene: TRBJ2-6; D gene: TRBD2; V gene: TRBV4-2; CDR3 DNA: TGTGCCAGCAGCCAAGGTTTGGGGGGGGAGATACTCTCTGGGGCCAACGTCCTGACTTTC; CDR3 protein: CASSQGLGGEILSGANVLTF
J gene: TRBJ1-1; D gene: TRBD1; V gene: TRBV18; CDR3 DNA: TGTGCCAGCTCGCCGGGGCAGGGGGCAATTAACACTGAAGCTTTCTTT; CDR3 protein: CASSPGQGAINTEAFF
J gene: TRBJ1-2; D gene: NA; V gene: TRBV4-3; CDR3 DNA: TGCGCCAGCAGCCAAGATGTTGGACTCGTTTATGGCTACACCTTC; CDR3 protein: CASSQDVGLVYGYTF
J gene: TRBJ2-3; D gene: TRBD2; V gene: TRBV10-3; CDR3 DNA: TGTGCCATCAGTGAGCACGAGATCTTAGCGGGCTCCACAGATACGCAGTATTTT; CDR3 protein: CAISEHEILAGSTDTQYF
J gene: TRBJ1-4; D gene: TRBD1; V gene: TRBV5-6; CDR3 DNA: TGTGCCAGCAGCTCCAAAAGACAGGGAAGGGGTGAAAAACTGTTTTTT; CDR3 protein: CASSSKRQGRGEKLFF
J gene: TRBJ2-2; D gene: NA; V gene: TRBV9; CDR3 DNA: TGTGCCAGCAGCGTAGCTACTACTCCAACCGGGGAGCTGTTTTTT; CDR3 protein: CASSVATTPTGELFF
J gene: TRBJ2-7; D gene: TRBD1; V gene: TRBV6-1; CDR3 DNA: TGTGCCAGCAGCCGGGACAGGGACTCCTACGAGCAGTACTTC; CDR3 protein: CASSRDRDSYEQYF
J gene: TRBJ2-3; D gene: TRBD2; V gene: TRBV7-3; CDR3 DNA: TGTGCCAGCAGCCCATTCGGCTCACTGGAGGCGGCTAGCGGGGGACCCTCAGATACGCAGTATTTT; CDR3 protein: CASSPFGSLEAASGGPSDTQYF
J gene: TRBJ2-6; D gene: NA; V gene: TRBV11-2; CDR3 DNA: TGTGCCAGCAGGAAGGGGGTACGGTCTGGGGCCAACGTCCTGACTTTC; CDR3 protein: CASRKGVRSGANVLTF
J gene: TRBJ1-1; D gene: NA; V gene: TRBV7-9; CDR3 DNA: TGTGCCAGCAGCTTGTCAGGGAACACTGAAGCTTTCTTT; CDR3 protein: CASSLSGNTEAFF
J gene: TRBJ2-2; D gene: NA; V gene: TRBV9; CDR3 DNA: TGTGCCAGCAGCGTTGAGACCGGGGAGCTGTTTTTT; CDR3 protein: CASSVETGELFF